These T cell receptor beta chains were read from a single sample in a study of regulatory T cells in long-lasting Graves disease. MiXCR was run by TCRdb on the multiplex PCR reads, yielding one entry per CDR3 protein. Seen here are 400,000 to 500,000 distinct CDR3 sequences, about 21% observed once, and the top ten hold more than 13%. Here the sequenced sample was peripheral blood mononuclear cells (PBMCs), taken when the disease was refractory, from a patient treated with antithyroid drugs. These receptors came from a female donor with Graves disease. Each CDR3 is given with its conserved first and last residue. The D gene is left open where the match is weak. Not every row has a clone size; where given, it reads once, few, many or a size class.

D gene: TRBD1; CDR3 length: 17; clone size: many; J gene: TRBJ2-6; V gene: TRBV2; CDR3 DNA: TGTGCCACCATCCTTAGGGACAGGAGCTCTGGGGCCAACGTCCTGACTTTC; CDR3 protein: CATILRDRSSGANVLTF
D gene: .; CDR3 length: 16; clone size: few; J gene: TRBJ1-5; V gene: TRBV2; CDR3 DNA: TGTGCCAGCTCATCACAGCTATCCTATAGCAATCAGCCCCAGCATTTT; CDR3 protein: CASSSQLSYSNQPQHF
D gene: .; CDR3 length: 15; clone size: .; J gene: TRBJ1-1; V gene: TRBV30; CDR3 DNA: TGTGCCTGGAGACTTCCCATCGGGGGGGTTACTGAAGCTTTCTTT; CDR3 protein: CAWRLPIGGVTEAFF
D gene: TRBD2; CDR3 length: 15; clone size: .; J gene: TRBJ2-5; V gene: TRBV20-1; CDR3 DNA: TGCAGTGCTAAACCGGGACTAGCGGGAGTAGAGACCCAGTACTTC; CDR3 protein: CSAKPGLAGVETQYF
D gene: .; CDR3 length: 15; clone size: few; J gene: TRBJ2-2; V gene: TRBV12-3/TRBV12-4; CDR3 DNA: TGTGCCAGCAGTCCAGGGGATTGGAACATCGGGGAGCTGTTTTTT; CDR3 protein: CASSPGDWNIGELFF
D gene: .; CDR3 length: 15; clone size: many; J gene: TRBJ2-7; V gene: TRBV7-8; CDR3 DNA: TGTGCCAGCAGCCCGTCTGGACAGCCCGACTACGAGCAGTACTTC; CDR3 protein: CASSPSGQPDYEQYF
D gene: .; CDR3 length: 13; clone size: few; J gene: TRBJ2-5; V gene: TRBV6-1; CDR3 DNA: TGTGCCAGCCCCCAGAAGTACCAAGAGACCCAGTACTTC; CDR3 protein: CASPQKYQETQYF
D gene: .; CDR3 length: 15; clone size: many; J gene: TRBJ1-1; V gene: TRBV28; CDR3 DNA: TGTGCCAGCAGTTTAACGCCAGGGGATTACACTGAAGCTTTCTTT; CDR3 protein: CASSLTPGDYTEAFF
D gene: TRBD1; CDR3 length: 14; clone size: many; J gene: TRBJ1-5; V gene: TRBV11-2; CDR3 DNA: TGTGCCAGCAGTACGGGACAGGGACAACAGCCCCAGCATTTT; CDR3 protein: CASSTGQGQQPQHF
D gene: .; CDR3 length: 13; clone size: many; J gene: TRBJ1-2; V gene: TRBV29-1; CDR3 DNA: TGCAGCGTTGAAGACAGGGACGACTATGGCTACACCTTC; CDR3 protein: CSVEDRDDYGYTF
D gene: .; CDR3 length: 16; clone size: few; J gene: TRBJ1-2; V gene: TRBV4-1; CDR3 DNA: TGCGCCAGCAGCCAAGCGGGCGGGGGGAGCGCAGAAGAGGACACCTTC; CDR3 protein: CASSQAGGGSAEEDTF
D gene: .; CDR3 length: 17; clone size: many; J gene: TRBJ2-5; V gene: TRBV20-1; CDR3 DNA: TGCAGTGCTCTCTCCCACGACTCGCGGGGCGGATATGCGGCCCAGTACTTC; CDR3 protein: CSALSHDSRGGYAAQYF
D gene: .; CDR3 length: 14; clone size: many; J gene: TRBJ2-7; V gene: TRBV27; CDR3 DNA: TGTGCCAGCAGTTCAAGCGGGTCCACCTACGAGCAGTACTTC; CDR3 protein: CASSSSGSTYEQYF
D gene: .; CDR3 length: 16; clone size: many; J gene: TRBJ1-6; V gene: TRBV2; CDR3 DNA: TGTGCCAGCAGTGCCCCGGACGGACTTTTGGATTCACCCCTCCACTTT; CDR3 protein: CASSAPDGLLDSPLHF
D gene: .; CDR3 length: 16; clone size: many; J gene: TRBJ2-2; V gene: TRBV24-1; CDR3 DNA: TGTGCCACCAGTGACGCTGCCATCGCGAACACCGGGGAGCTGTTTTTT; CDR3 protein: CATSDAAIANTGELFF
D gene: TRBD1; CDR3 length: 11; clone size: .; J gene: TRBJ2-1; V gene: TRBV28; CDR3 DNA: TGTGCCAGCAGCCAAAAAAGGGGGCGGTTCTTC; CDR3 protein: CASSQKRGRFF
D gene: .; CDR3 length: 15; clone size: many; J gene: TRBJ1-4; V gene: TRBV6-1; CDR3 DNA: TGTGCCAGCAGGCCTAGACAGGCCACGAATGAAAAACTGTTTTTT; CDR3 protein: CASRPRQATNEKLFF
D gene: .; CDR3 length: 14; clone size: many; J gene: TRBJ2-7; V gene: TRBV12-3/TRBV12-4; CDR3 DNA: TGTGCCAGCAGTTCCTGGGGAGCGACCTACGAGCAGTACTTC; CDR3 protein: CASSSWGATYEQYF
D gene: .; CDR3 length: 16; clone size: .; J gene: TRBJ2-1; V gene: TRBV12-5; CDR3 DNA: TGTGCTAGTGGTTTGGTTCGGAGGACAGACTACAATGAGCAGTTCTTC; CDR3 protein: CASGLVRRTDYNEQFF
D gene: TRBD1; CDR3 length: 15; clone size: many; J gene: TRBJ1-4; V gene: TRBV20-1; CDR3 DNA: TGCAGTGCTAGAGAACGCGGGACAGGGGTCGAAAAACTGTTTTTT; CDR3 protein: CSARERGTGVEKLFF
D gene: TRBD2; CDR3 length: 15; clone size: many; J gene: TRBJ2-7; V gene: TRBV6-1; CDR3 DNA: TGTGCCAGCAGTCCCGGTCTAGCGGGAGTAGAAGAGCAGTACTTC; CDR3 protein: CASSPGLAGVEEQYF
D gene: .; CDR3 length: 12; clone size: few; J gene: TRBJ2-5; V gene: TRBV29-1; CDR3 DNA: TGCAGCGTTTCCAGGGATTATGGGACCCAGTACTTC; CDR3 protein: CSVSRDYGTQYF
D gene: TRBD2; CDR3 length: 13; clone size: many; J gene: TRBJ2-4; V gene: TRBV12-3/TRBV12-4; CDR3 DNA: TGTGCCAGCAGTGTGGGAGGGGAAAACATTCAGTACTTC; CDR3 protein: CASSVGGENIQYF
D gene: .; CDR3 length: 14; clone size: .; J gene: TRBJ1-1; V gene: TRBV3-1; CDR3 DNA: TGTGCCAGCAGCACGGGCCGGGCGGGAGCTGAAGCTTTCTTT; CDR3 protein: CASSTGRAGAEAFF
D gene: TRBD1; CDR3 length: 16; clone size: many; J gene: TRBJ2-2; V gene: TRBV27; CDR3 DNA: TGTGCCAGCAGTTTACCTACAGGGGCCATAACCGGGGAGCTGTTTTTT; CDR3 protein: CASSLPTGAITGELFF
D gene: .; CDR3 length: 17; clone size: many; J gene: TRBJ1-1; V gene: TRBV7-2; CDR3 DNA: TGTGCCAGCAGCCCGGAGGGGACTCCTTACTCGAACACTGAAGCTTTCTTT; CDR3 protein: CASSPEGTPYSNTEAFF
D gene: .; CDR3 length: 14; clone size: many; J gene: TRBJ2-5; V gene: TRBV18; CDR3 DNA: TGTGCCAGCTCACCCACAGGGTACCAAGAGACCCAGTACTTC; CDR3 protein: CASSPTGYQETQYF
D gene: .; CDR3 length: 15; clone size: .; J gene: TRBJ2-1; V gene: TRBV20-1; CDR3 DNA: TGCAGTGCTAGAGAAGTTGGAGGCTCCTACAATGAGCAGTTCTTC; CDR3 protein: CSAREVGGSYNEQFF
D gene: TRBD2; CDR3 length: 16; clone size: few; J gene: TRBJ2-7; V gene: TRBV5-6; CDR3 DNA: TGTGCCAGCAGCTTCTGGGCGGGAGGGCCCTCCTACGAGCAGTACTTC; CDR3 protein: CASSFWAGGPSYEQYF
D gene: .; CDR3 length: 14; clone size: few; J gene: TRBJ2-4; V gene: TRBV7-2; CDR3 DNA: TGTGCCAGCAGCTCGGACCCGGCCAAAAACATTCAGTACTTC; CDR3 protein: CASSSDPAKNIQYF
D gene: .; CDR3 length: 11; clone size: .; J gene: TRBJ2-1; V gene: TRBV7-3; CDR3 DNA: TGTGCCAGCAGAACCGTGGCTGAGCAGTTCTTC; CDR3 protein: CASRTVAEQFF
D gene: TRBD1; CDR3 length: 17; clone size: few; J gene: TRBJ1-3; V gene: TRBV20-1; CDR3 DNA: TGCAGTGCTAGAGCGGTCCAGGGGGGTACCTCTGGAAACACCATATATTTT; CDR3 protein: CSARAVQGGTSGNTIYF
D gene: TRBD2; CDR3 length: 18; clone size: .; J gene: TRBJ2-7; V gene: TRBV7-9; CDR3 DNA: TGTGCCAGCAGCTACCACGCGGGGGGCGGGAGGAGGTCCTACGAGCAGTACTTC; CDR3 protein: CASSYHAGGGRRSYEQYF
D gene: .; CDR3 length: 15; clone size: many; J gene: TRBJ1-5; V gene: TRBV30; CDR3 DNA: TGTGCCTGGAGTCTGGGCAGCGGCGGCAATCAGCCCCAGCATTTT; CDR3 protein: CAWSLGSGGNQPQHF
D gene: .; CDR3 length: 13; clone size: many; J gene: TRBJ2-7; V gene: TRBV2; CDR3 DNA: TGTGCCAGCACGACAGGTACCCTCTACGAGCAGTACTTC; CDR3 protein: CASTTGTLYEQYF
D gene: .; CDR3 length: 13; clone size: many; J gene: TRBJ1-1; V gene: TRBV2; CDR3 DNA: TGTGCCAGCGATAAACTGGTCTACACTGAAGCTTTCTTT; CDR3 protein: CASDKLVYTEAFF
D gene: .; CDR3 length: 11; clone size: few; J gene: TRBJ2-7; V gene: TRBV6-1; CDR3 DNA: TGTGCCAGCACCCAGGGGGGCGAGCAGTACTTC; CDR3 protein: CASTQGGEQYF
D gene: .; CDR3 length: 12; clone size: few; J gene: TRBJ1-5; V gene: TRBV28; CDR3 DNA: TGTGCCACCATTTCCAGGGATCAGCCCCAGCATTTT; CDR3 protein: CATISRDQPQHF
D gene: TRBD1; CDR3 length: 14; clone size: many; J gene: TRBJ1-5; V gene: TRBV28; CDR3 DNA: TGTGCCAGCAGTTTGACAGGGGGCCATCAGCCCCAGCATTTT; CDR3 protein: CASSLTGGHQPQHF
D gene: .; CDR3 length: 15; clone size: few; J gene: TRBJ2-2; V gene: TRBV6-1; CDR3 DNA: TGTGCCAGCAGGGACGTAGACAGGACCACCGGGGAGCTGTTTTTT; CDR3 protein: CASRDVDRTTGELFF
D gene: .; CDR3 length: 14; clone size: .; J gene: TRBJ1-1; V gene: TRBV19; CDR3 DNA: TGTGCCAGTAGTTATCCGACGCCCAGCACTGAAGCTTTCTTT; CDR3 protein: CASSYPTPSTEAFF
D gene: TRBD1; CDR3 length: 12; clone size: many; J gene: TRBJ2-7; V gene: TRBV28; CDR3 DNA: TGTGCCAGCAAGGGGACAGGGGTGGGGCAGTACTTC; CDR3 protein: CASKGTGVGQYF
D gene: .; CDR3 length: 13; clone size: .; J gene: TRBJ1-5; V gene: TRBV4-1; CDR3 DNA: TGCGCCAGCAGCCAACTATACAATCAGCCCCAGCATTTT; CDR3 protein: CASSQLYNQPQHF
D gene: .; CDR3 length: 14; clone size: many; J gene: TRBJ2-5; V gene: TRBV12-3/TRBV12-4; CDR3 DNA: TGTGCCAGCACGCCGGGGGACTTCCAAGAGACCCAGTACTTC; CDR3 protein: CASTPGDFQETQYF
D gene: .; CDR3 length: 15; clone size: many; J gene: TRBJ2-7; V gene: TRBV12-3/TRBV12-4; CDR3 DNA: TGTGCCAGCAGCCCAGGAGGGAGCCCCACCTACGAGCAGTACTTC; CDR3 protein: CASSPGGSPTYEQYF
D gene: TRBD1; CDR3 length: 14; clone size: .; J gene: TRBJ2-7; V gene: TRBV10-1; CDR3 DNA: TGCGCCAGCAGTGAGTCAGGGACAGGGACCGAGCGGTACTTC; CDR3 protein: CASSESGTGTERYF
D gene: TRBD2; CDR3 length: 15; clone size: .; J gene: TRBJ2-5; V gene: TRBV19; CDR3 DNA: TGTGCCAGTAGTATATCGACTAGCGGGATCGAGACCCAGTACTTC; CDR3 protein: CASSISTSGIETQYF
D gene: .; CDR3 length: 12; clone size: many; J gene: TRBJ2-7; V gene: TRBV28; CDR3 DNA: TGTGCCAGCAGTTCCTACAGCTACGAGCAGTACTTC; CDR3 protein: CASSSYSYEQYF
D gene: .; CDR3 length: 14; clone size: many; J gene: TRBJ2-7; V gene: TRBV20-1; CDR3 DNA: TGCAGTGCTATCTTCGAGTTAAAGGGCTACGAGCAGTACTTC; CDR3 protein: CSAIFELKGYEQYF
D gene: .; CDR3 length: 13; clone size: few; J gene: TRBJ2-7; V gene: TRBV14; CDR3 DNA: TGTGCCAGCAGCTACGACCCCCGTCGGGAGCAGTACTTC; CDR3 protein: CASSYDPRREQYF
D gene: .; CDR3 length: 13; clone size: many; J gene: TRBJ2-7; V gene: TRBV11-2; CDR3 DNA: TGTGCCAGCAGCATAACCCGCCGGAATGAGCAGTACTTC; CDR3 protein: CASSITRRNEQYF